There are a few counts of the clone carrying this T cell receptor (beta chain). This specimen belongs to a study of blood T cell repertoires in COVID-19. The V gene's germline CDR1 is LGHNA and CDR2 YNFKEQ. The CDR3 runs to 16 residues. V was pared by 1 base and J by 3 bases, with 6 bases of the junction left unmatched. The protocol was immunoSEQ multiplex PCR, while the TCRdb copy is restricted to in-frame clones and leaves out a portion. The sample includes about 100,000 clones, around 66% of them seen just once. Sequencing was performed on peripheral blood. The chain has TRBV4-2 and TRBJ2-1; TRBD2 matches 7 bases. The origin of this receptor is a man older than 75 with acute or convalescent COVID-19. CDR3 coding DNA: TGTGCCAGCAGCCAAGGCGGGAGCGAACTCTACAATGAGCAGTTCTTC. Encoded protein: CASSQGGSELYNEQFF.